The source of this T cell receptor (beta chain) is a study of blood T cell repertoires in COVID-19. Study-level background: COVID-19 samples from acute and convalescent phases originated in the United States, Italy and Spain. In each case, the material was cDNA or gDNA derived from T cells, B-cell-depleted T cells, or PBMCs.

Germline-derived CDR1 and CDR2 are LGHDT and YNNKEL (reference sequence). V lost 6 bases and J 7 bases, leaving 13 bases between the germline ends. The CDR3 runs to 13 residues. Per the authors' pipeline: Using reference gene primer amplification, nucleated cell counts were estimated. The repertoire was sequenced with immunoSEQ multiplex PCR; TCRdb's copy has only in-frame clones and lacks some. The V and J calls and the clone size are those of that table, but D and trimming were determined from the DNA. This sample has over 45,000 clones; approximately 88% occur once, and the top ten carry under 60%.

The receptor was isolated from a man between 70 and 80 years old with acute or convalescent COVID-19. The V and J genes are TRBV3-1 (or the pseudogene TRBV3-2) and TRBJ1-5; D is uncertain. Sequencing used peripheral blood. DNA of the CDR3: TGTGCCAGCAGTCTCTCCGGGAAACAGCCCCAGCATTTT. Amino acid sequence: CASSLSGKQPQHF.